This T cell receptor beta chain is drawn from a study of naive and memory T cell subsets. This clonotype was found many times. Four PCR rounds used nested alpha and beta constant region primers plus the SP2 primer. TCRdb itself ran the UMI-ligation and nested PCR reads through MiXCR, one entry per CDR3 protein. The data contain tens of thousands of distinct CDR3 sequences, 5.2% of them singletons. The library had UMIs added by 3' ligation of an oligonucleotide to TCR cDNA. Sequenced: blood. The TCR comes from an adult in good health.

CDR3 sequence reads: CASSPTGGAQFF. The CDR3 nucleotides are TGTGCCAGCAGTCCTACAGGGGGCGCGCAGTTCTTC. This sequence joins TRBV2 and TRBJ2-1; 9 bases agree with TRBD1. The CDR3 length is 12 residues. In germline, CDR1 is SNHLY, CDR2 FYNNEI. Trimming took 5 bases from V and 12 from J; bases not matched to a gene: 5.